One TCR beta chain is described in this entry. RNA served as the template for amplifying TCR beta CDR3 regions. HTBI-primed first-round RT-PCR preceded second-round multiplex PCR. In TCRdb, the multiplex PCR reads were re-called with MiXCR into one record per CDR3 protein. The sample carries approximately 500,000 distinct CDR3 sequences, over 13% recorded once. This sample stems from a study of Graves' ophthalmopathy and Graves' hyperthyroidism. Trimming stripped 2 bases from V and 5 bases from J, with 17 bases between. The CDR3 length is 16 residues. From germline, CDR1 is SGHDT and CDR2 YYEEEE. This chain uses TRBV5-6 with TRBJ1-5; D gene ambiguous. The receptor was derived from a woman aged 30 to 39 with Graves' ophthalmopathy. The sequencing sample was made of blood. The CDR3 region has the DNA TGTGCCAGCAGCTTATTTCGAGGGCCAGCGGATCAGCCCCAGCATTTT. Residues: CASSLFRGPADQPQHF.